The 26 T cell receptor beta chains presented below share a single source sample, sequenced in a study of blood T cell repertoires in COVID-19. Profiled with immunoSEQ multiplex PCR; TCRdb holds only in-frame clones, not every one. The repertoire holds tens of thousands of clones, with about 88% as singletons. The sequenced material came from peripheral blood. These TCRs come from a man aged 55 to 70 with active COVID-19.

This clone was picked up one time. The V and J genes are TRBV5-1 and TRBJ2-1; 11 bases fit TRBD2. The CDR3 consists of 16 residues. The germline CDR1 and CDR2 sequences are SGHRS and YFSETQ. Trimming took 2 bases from V and 8 from J; bases not matched to a gene: 9. CDR3 nucleotide sequence: TGCGCCAGCAGCTTACTGACTAGCGGGACATCGGATGAGCAGTTCTTC. It codes for CASSLLTSGTSDEQFF.

The CDR3 DNA reads TGTGCCAGCAGTAACAACCAGGGGGTCGGCAATCAGCCCCAGCATTTT. This gives the protein CASSNNQGVGNQPQHF. The gene calls are TRBV28 and TRBJ1-5; TRBD1 matches 7 bases. Per the germline V gene, CDR1 is MDHEN and CDR2 is SYDVKM. This CDR3 is 16 amino acids long. After removal of 5 bases from V and 2 bases from J, the junction contained 9 bases not matched to a gene.

The chain carries TRBV9 and TRBJ2-3, with 11 bases lining up with TRBD2. Germline loops: CDR1 SGDLS, CDR2 YYNGEE. J lost 2 bases, V lost 3 bases, and 20 bases had no gene match. The length of the CDR3 is 21 residues. The CDR3 DNA sequence: TGTGCCAGCAGCGGAGACACAGGGGGCTCGAGACTAGCGGGGTTCACAGATACGCAGTATTTT. It translates to CASSGDTGGSRLAGFTDTQYF.

This clone was seen more than once but under ten times. The chain employs TRBV5-1 and TRBJ2-3; weak D call: TRBD2 (5 bases). This CDR3 region has 15 residues. V lost 0 bases to trimming and J lost 6 bases, with 14 bases between them. The germline gives CDR1 SGHRS, CDR2 YFSETQ. In DNA form, the CDR3 reads TGCGCCAGCAGCTTGGACAGACGAGGCGGGGATACGCAGTATTTT. Protein product: CASSLDRRGGDTQYF. Full variable domain (missing parts from reference TRBV5-1 and TRBJ2-3): KAGVTQTPRYLIKTRGQQVTLSCSPISGHRSVSWYQQTPGQGLQFLFEYFSETQRNKGNFPGRFSGRQFSNSRSEMNVSTLELGDSALYLCASSLDRRGGDTQYFGPGTRLTVL.

The rearrangement links TRBV7-3 to TRBJ2-7; 13 bases agree with TRBD2. Germline CDR1 is SGHTA and CDR2 is FQGTGA. Losses at the gene ends were 5 bases for V and 5 bases for J; bases not matched to a gene: 6. The CDR3 contains 15 residues. Here the CDR3 reads CASSSAGLAGNEQYF. The CDR3 DNA follows: TGTGCCAGCAGCAGCGCGGGACTAGCGGGGAACGAGCAGTACTTC.

This chain connects TRBV28 to TRBJ1-2; 9 bases are shared with TRBD1. The CDR3 loop spans 14 amino acids. V shed 4 bases and J 6 bases; nucleotides not matched to a gene: 6. Germline CDR1 reads MDHEN; CDR2 reads SYDVKM. CDR3 nucleotide sequence: TGTGCCAGCAGTTGGGGGACAGGGAGGAATGGCTACACCTTC. The encoded protein is CASSWGTGRNGYTF.

The V gene is TRBV28, the J gene TRBJ2-1, with TRBD2 matching over 12 bases. CDR1 is MDHEN, CDR2 SYDVKM, per germline. Germline trimming cut 6 bases from V and 7 bases from J; bases unmatched to any gene: 7. The CDR3 sequence is 15 residues long. CDR3 protein: CASSPPSGRENEQFF. CDR3 DNA: TGTGCCAGCAGCCCCCCTAGCGGGAGGGAGAATGAGCAGTTCTTC.

CDR3 residues: CATSDGTSGRVNIRETQYF. CDR3 coding DNA: TGTGCCACCAGTGATGGGACTAGCGGGAGGGTAAATATTAGGGAGACCCAGTACTTC. The gene calls are TRBV24-1 and TRBJ2-5; 16 nucleotides match TRBD2. V was clipped by 3 bases and J by 5 bases; unmatched bases: 11. Looked up from germline, CDR1 is KGHDR and CDR2 is SFDVKD. The CDR3 has 19 residues.

V is TRBV12-3 or TRBV12-4 and J is TRBJ2-1; 10 bases map to TRBD2. V gave up 5 bases and J gave up 8 bases; unmatched junction bases: 3. This CDR3 region has 13 residues. CDR3 in amino acids: CASSPGTSDEQFF. The CDR3 region has the DNA TGTGCCAGCAGTCCCGGGACTAGCGATGAGCAGTTCTTC.

This chain joins TRBV4-1 and TRBJ1-6; maybe TRBD1 (6 bases). The CDR3 runs 16 residues. Trimming took off 0 bases at V and 5 bases at J, with 11 bases between the two ends. CDR1 is MGHRA, CDR2 YSYEKL, per germline. CDR3 region: CASSQDAWTDNSPLHF. In nucleotides, the CDR3 is TGCGCCAGCAGCCAAGATGCATGGACAGATAATTCACCCCTCCACTTT.

The chain couples TRBV12-3 or TRBV12-4 to TRBJ2-5; D is perhaps TRBD1 (7 bases). CDR3 length: 13 residues. The V gene lost 5 bases and the J gene lost 4 bases, with 11 bases spanning the gap. CDR3 DNA sequence: TGTGCCAGCAGTGCGGGACAGACAGAGACCCAGTACTTC. Amino acids: CASSAGQTETQYF.

The V call is TRBV4-3, the J call TRBJ1-1; no definite D call. CDR1 and CDR2 (germline): LGHNA, YSLEER. The V and J ends lost 4 bases and 2 bases respectively, with 17 bases between them. CDR3 length: 16 residues. The CDR3 sequence: CASSLSGVGRNTEAFF. In DNA form, the CDR3 reads TGCGCCAGCAGCCTCTCCGGGGTAGGCAGAAACACTGAAGCTTTCTTT.

CDR3 in amino acids: CAWSNDRGKNTEAFF. The CDR3 nucleotides read TGTGCCTGGAGCAACGACAGGGGCAAGAACACTGAAGCTTTCTTT. The chain uses TRBV30 and TRBJ1-1; 8 bases agree with TRBD1. The germline V gene has CDR1 GTSNPN and CDR2 SVGIG (reference sequence). V lost 3 bases to trimming and J lost 1 base; unmatched junction nucleotides: 7. The CDR3 extends over 15 amino acids.

This sequence joins TRBV19 and TRBJ2-2; TRBD1 aligns across 7 bases. CDR1 and CDR2 from the germline V gene are LNHDA and SQIVND (reference sequence). Trimming removed 7 bases from V and 0 bases from J; junction bases left unmatched: 8. The CDR3 is 16 residues long. The CDR3 reads CASTKRQGANTGELFF. CDR3 in DNA: TGTGCCAGTACAAAGAGACAGGGCGCGAACACCGGGGAGCTGTTTTTT.

This clone has more than one count but fewer than ten. CDR3 nucleotides: TGTGCCAGCAGCTTGGACGACAGGGTGGGGCTAGCTAACTATGGCTACACCTTC. Residues: CASSLDDRVGLANYGYTF. This chain connects TRBV5-5 to TRBJ1-2; 7 bases align to TRBD1. CDR1 is SGHKS, CDR2 YYEKEE, per germline (reference sequence). The CDR3 runs 18 residues. V dropped 0 bases and J dropped 0; count of bases not matched to a gene: 11.

The genes are TRBV3-1 (or the pseudogene TRBV3-2) and TRBJ2-1; 13 bases match TRBD2. The CDR3 is 17 residues long. CDR1 is LGHDT, CDR2 YNNKEL, per germline (reference sequence). The J segment lost 4 bases and the V segment lost 4 bases, leaving 7 bases of the junction unmatched. CDR3 residues: CASSLRTSGSEYNEQFF. CDR3 sequence (DNA): TGTGCCAGCAGCCTCAGGACTAGCGGGAGTGAGTACAATGAGCAGTTCTTC.

CDR3 coding DNA: TGTGCCAGCAGTGCTCACGTCGGGACAGGGAACCCCTACGAGCAGTACTTC. Protein sequence: CASSAHVGTGNPYEQYF. V is TRBV28 and J is TRBJ2-7, with 9 bases aligning to TRBD1. This CDR3 has 17 amino acids. The ends lost 5 bases at V and 2 bases at J; junction bases unmatched: 13. The germline V gene encodes CDR1 MDHEN and CDR2 SYDVKM.

V usage is TRBV27 and J usage is TRBJ2-1, with D perhaps matching TRBD1 (5 bases). V was shortened by 3 bases and J by 4 bases, with 10 bases between the two germline ends. Germline CDR1 reads MNHEY; CDR2 reads SMNVEV (reference sequence). The length of the CDR3 is 14 residues. The CDR3 nucleotides are TGTGCCAGCAGTTTGTTTCCAGGGTACAATGAGCAGTTCTTC. This gives the protein CASSLFPGYNEQFF.

The chain has TRBV6-5 and TRBJ2-7; the D gene is possibly TRBD2 (6 bases). V was pared by 6 bases and J by 9 bases, with 18 bases between. The CDR3 extends over 13 amino acids. CDR1 MNHEY and CDR2 SVGAGI come from the germline V gene. This CDR3 is CASSAGTYFGQYF. The CDR3 DNA reads TGTGCCAGCAGCGCCGGGACTTACTTTGGGCAGTACTTC.

CDR3 amino acids: CASIGRGSSYNEQFF. Written as DNA, the CDR3 is TGTGCCAGCATTGGCAGGGGTAGCTCCTACAATGAGCAGTTCTTC. The chain is built from TRBV28 and TRBJ2-1, with D perhaps TRBD1 (6 bases). This CDR3 has 15 amino acids. The V and J ends lost 7 bases and 0 bases respectively, with 13 bases between them. Germline CDR1 is MDHEN and CDR2 is SYDVKM.

This chain uses TRBV29-1 with TRBJ2-2; the match to TRBD2 covers 8 bases. V was clipped by 7 bases and J by 0 bases; unmatched bases: 4. The CDR3 runs 14 residues. Germline V gene data show CDR1 as SQVTM and CDR2 as ANQGSEA. In DNA, the CDR3 is TGCAGCGCCGGACTAGCAGCGAACACCGGGGAGCTGTTTTTT. Amino acid sequence: CSAGLAANTGELFF.

This chain uses TRBV10-1 with TRBJ2-7, with 7 bases identical to TRBD2. The V gene end was trimmed by 4 bases and the J gene end by 7 bases; junction bases not matched to a gene: 16. This CDR3 has 16 amino acids. The germline CDR1 and CDR2 sequences are WNHNN and SYGVQD (reference sequence). The CDR3 here is CASSVGGRGSVLEQYF. The CDR3 DNA reads TGCGCCAGCAGTGTGGGGGGGAGGGGCTCCGTATTGGAGCAGTACTTC.

J is TRBJ2-3 and V is TRBV10-3, with 12 bases matching TRBD2. The CDR3 has 15 amino acids. The ends lost 7 bases at V and 4 bases at J; junction bases unmatched: 6. Germline-derived CDR1 and CDR2 are ENHRY and SYGVKD. CDR3 amino acids: CAITSGRATSDTQYF. CDR3 coding DNA: TGTGCCATCACTAGCGGGAGGGCAACGTCAGATACGCAGTATTTT.

The J gene is TRBJ1-1, the V gene TRBV11-1; D remains ambiguous. The V end lost 7 bases, the J end lost 5 bases, and 11 bases lay between the germline ends. Germline-derived CDR1 and CDR2 are SGHAT and FQDESV (reference sequence). The CDR3 is 12 amino acids. The CDR3, as DNA: TGTGCCAGCACGGAGTTTGAGACTGAAGCTTTCTTT. Amino acids: CASTEFETEAFF.

The gene calls are TRBV25-1 and TRBJ2-1; 11 bases align to TRBD2. Trimming at V came to 3 bases and at J to 8 bases, leaving 3 bases not matched to a gene. This CDR3 has 14 amino acids. Germline CDR1 MGHDK, CDR2 SYGVNS. The DNA for the CDR3 is TGTGCCAGCAGTGATGTGGGACTAGCGGATGAGCAGTTCTTC. It is translated as CASSDVGLADEQFF.

This chain uses TRBV19 with TRBJ2-7; D is unresolved. V dropped 4 bases and J dropped 0 bases, with 7 bases sitting between them. CDR3 length equals 13 residues. Germline V gives CDR1 LNHDA, CDR2 SQIVND (reference sequence). The CDR3 sequence: CASSTVASYEQYF. The CDR3 nucleotides read TGTGCCAGTAGTACGGTCGCCTCCTACGAGCAGTACTTC.